The T cell receptor beta chain described here comes from a study of blood T cells in healthy people across ages. Germline loops: CDR1 SGHRS, CDR2 YFSETQ. The CDR3 runs to 14 residues. Trimming took off 0 bases at V and 6 bases at J, with 11 bases between the two ends. A J-beta primer mix and a sample-barcoded 5' primer were used in a second PCR of about 7 to 11 cycles. Each CDR3 protein is one row after TCRdb ran MiXCR on the 5' RACE reads. The sample lists hundreds of thousands of distinct CDR3 sequences, roughly 50% occurring once. The genes are TRBV5-1 and TRBJ2-3; tentatively, D is TRBD1 (5 bases). Material for sequencing was blood. The receptor's source is a man aged 25 to 40 in good health. The CDR3 reads CASSLAAGWDTQYF. CDR3 in DNA: TGCGCCAGCAGCTTGGCCGCAGGGTGGGATACGCAGTATTTT. Supplemented by reference TRBV5-1 and TRBJ2-3, the full variable domain reads KAGVTQTPRYLIKTRGQQVTLSCSPISGHRSVSWYQQTPGQGLQFLFEYFSETQRNKGNFPGRFSGRQFSNSRSEMNVSTLELGDSALYLCASSLAAGWDTQYFGPGTRLTVL.